This T cell receptor (beta chain) was sequenced for a study of molecular identifiers for immune sequencing clone quantification. As concerns this clonotype: What it binds is unknown.

With V trimmed by 5 bases and J by 12 bases, 8 bases remained unmatched. CDR1 is SGHTA, CDR2 FQGNSA, per germline. The CDR3 is made up of 13 amino acids. Regarding the study as a whole: Spiked Jurkat TCR RNA from one cell was reportedly detectable among about 1 million naive cells.

A CD8+CD4-CCR7+CD45RA+ phenotype served as the sorting definition for naive CD8 T cells. The authors built bulk TCR libraries by previously described methods with listed TCR primers. TCRdb reanalysed the PCR reads using MiXCR and keeps one entry per CDR3 protein. Of 490,000 or so distinct CDR3 sequences in the sample, around 23% are singletons; the top ten hold about 0.75%. The receptor comes from a human donor in good health. Some libraries in this study had Jurkat cell RNA spiked in. This sequence joins TRBV7-2 and TRBJ2-1, with 9 positions matching TRBD2. The sequencing input was naive CD8+ T cells from blood, with Jurkat cell RNA spiked in. The sample's subset: FACS-sorted CD8+CD4-CCR7+CD45RA+ naive T cells. The CDR3 DNA is TGTGCCAGCAGCACGGGACTAGCTATAGGGCAGTTCTTC. Its translation is CASSTGLAIGQFF.